This TCR beta chain was retrieved from a study of cytotoxic CD8 clonotypes in ibrutinib-treated CLL listed by TCRdb under 2021. In terms of the full investigation: In this cohort, some 16 patients were treatment-naive and about a dozen were relapsed/refractory, while roughly 17 had unmutated IGHV. Cryopreserved peripheral blood mononuclear cells were collected at three points: before therapy, at response, and at either sustained remission or disease progression. Of the roughly 86 people in the trial, about 25 had longitudinal samples available. Responses were partial in approximately 24 patients and complete in 2; after median around 72 months follow-up, 14 stayed in remission and roughly twelve progressed. On average, each sample had roughly 250,000 productive templates and more than 75,000 productive rearrangements. Samples at response were collected after a median of about 11 months of treatment, with a range of 6 to 36 months. Patients were still on ibrutinib when every remission and progressive disease sample was collected.

Looking up the germline V gene yields CDR1 SGHVS and CDR2 FNYEAQ. For this chain, trimming is 5 bases at the V end and 10 bases at the J end, and the number of junction bases without a gene match is 11. Its CDR3 holds 14 amino acids, cysteine through phenylalanine. The only DNA kept is the CDR3, 42 bases in frame from the first base. Each clonotype received, on average, roughly 9.6x coverage in deep resolution sequencing performed on a MiSeq, where the target depth lay between 1 in 1 million and 1 in 200,000 T cells. The immunoSEQ hsTCRB Kit was used to generate TCR beta libraries. The authors' analysis ran thus. ImmunoSEQ Data Assistant and ImmunoSEQ Analyzer were used for data analysis, and V, D and J genes were assigned according to IMGT definitions. Clonality, which ranges from 0 to 1, was calculated by subtracting the normalized Shannon entropy of productive rearrangement frequencies from one. Only overrepresented clonotypes making up at least 0.05% of the repertoire of each patient were included in the public clonotype analysis. Approximately 14 age-matched healthy donor repertoires from immuneACCESS served as clonality controls. TCRdb's version of the immuneACCESS table is confined to in-frame rearrangements and falls short of the full clone set. An unresolved V gene accounts for under half of the shortfall where checked; the remainder is of unknown origin. D and trimming were read from the DNA, whereas the V and J calls and clone size are those reported in that table. The sample data list some 200,000 clones, and 75% to 80% of these were observed just once. Of the sample, over 9.5% falls within the top ten clones.

What the authors observed across the whole study: At baseline, clonality was higher than in age-matched healthy donors and showed a strong correlation with circulating CD8+ T-cell counts. Public clonotypes were rare and either shrank or stayed stable during treatment, and the rise in clonality at ibrutinib response reflected expansion of private clonotypes. Sampling times were not matched between patients in sustained remission and patients whose disease was progressing, and lymph node repertoires were not examined. An increase in clonality was observed at ibrutinib response, with clonality remaining stable during sustained remission and falling back toward baseline at progression.

Points on this clone: Which antigen it targets is not known. No quality values exist for individual bases; no much larger clone is one base distant.

Explained via the paper, the time point label denotes: eleven to twelve months on ibrutinib. For TCR beta library preparation, 1.5 to 2 micrograms of genomic DNA were isolated from cryopreserved PBMCs. Longitudinal blood samples from CLL patients on ibrutinib monotherapy underwent high-throughput TCR beta sequencing. Patients were enrolled in a phase 2 open-label single-center ibrutinib monotherapy trial. The sequences come from PBMCs, collected after 12 months of ibrutinib treatment. This clonotype was sampled from a human donor with chronic lymphocytic leukemia. The V and J genes are TRBV7-6 and TRBJ1-1; TRBD1 matches 9 bases in the middle. The CDR3: CASSPARDRELAFF. The sequenced DNA: TGTGCCAGCAGCCCCGCCCGGGACAGGGAATTAGCTTTCTTT.